Below are 24 T cell receptor beta chains sequenced from a single sample in a study of blood T cell repertoires in COVID-19. The table came from immunoSEQ multiplex PCR; TCRdb's copy has only in-frame clones and leaves some out. There are about 120,000 clones in the sample; 86% occur only once, and almost 4.5% lies in the top ten. Sequenced: peripheral blood. The receptor source for this set is a man aged 35 to 55 with acute or convalescent COVID-19.

This clone has just one count. CDR3 in amino acids: CASSEDRGRDGYTF. The DNA of the CDR3 is TGTGCCAGCAGTGAAGACAGGGGGCGGGATGGCTACACCTTC. This chain joins TRBV6-1 and TRBJ1-2, with 9 bases aligning to TRBD1. The ends lost 1 base at V and 6 bases at J; junction bases unmatched: 3. The germline V gene encodes CDR1 MNHNS and CDR2 SASEGT. This CDR3 contains 14 residues.

The chain recombines TRBV27 with TRBJ1-1, with a tentative D call TRBD1 (6 bases). Germline V gene lookup returns CDR1 MNHEY and CDR2 SMNVEV (reference sequence). Trimming removed 6 bases from V and 3 bases from J, with 8 bases in between. This CDR3 is built from 12 residues. DNA for the CDR3: TGTGCCAGCAGAGGGGGATACACTGAAGCTTTCTTT. Residues: CASRGGYTEAFF.

The CDR3 loop reads CASSYLSGNQPQHF. CDR3 coding DNA: TGTGCCAGCAGTTACCTCAGCGGTAATCAGCCCCAGCATTTT. The gene calls are TRBV6-2 or TRBV6-3 and TRBJ1-5; D remains ambiguous. The V end lost 2 bases, the J end lost 4 bases, and 9 bases lay between the germline ends. CDR3 size: 14 residues. The germline gives CDR1 MNHEY, CDR2 SVGEGT.

The V call is TRBV5-1, the J call TRBJ1-2; D possibly corresponds to TRBD1 (6 bases). CDR3 size: 15 residues. Germline values: CDR1 SGHRS, CDR2 YFSETQ. The germline V and J ends were trimmed by 4 bases and 4 bases, with 17 bases remaining between them. The CDR3, as DNA: TGCGCCAGCAGCCCGACCAGGGGAATGGGCTATGGCTACACCTTC. It encodes CASSPTRGMGYGYTF. Full variable domain (outside the CDR3, taken from reference TRBV5-1 and TRBJ1-2): KAGVTQTPRYLIKTRGQQVTLSCSPISGHRSVSWYQQTPGQGLQFLFEYFSETQRNKGNFPGRFSGRQFSNSRSEMNVSTLELGDSALYLCASSPTRGMGYGYTFGSGTRLTVV.

The chain combines TRBV4-3 with TRBJ2-7, with D possibly being TRBD1 (7 bases). Germline V lookup: CDR1 LGHNA, CDR2 YSLEER. The CDR3 has 16 residues. The V gene lost 0 bases and the J gene lost 1 base, with 13 bases spanning the gap. Here the CDR3 reads CASSQDRGTESYEQYF. Here the CDR3 DNA reads TGCGCCAGCAGCCAAGATCGGGGGACAGAGTCCTACGAGCAGTACTTC.

The rearrangement joins TRBV18 to TRBJ2-1; TRBD2 aligns across 13 bases. J gave up 6 bases and V 3 bases, and 5 bases lay outside the gene matches. Germline assignment: CDR1 KGHSH and CDR2 LQKENI. CDR3 size: 16 residues. The CDR3: CASSPTLAGGSNEQFF. CDR3 nucleotides: TGTGCCAGCTCACCGACACTAGCGGGGGGGAGCAATGAGCAGTTCTTC.

The rearrangement uses TRBV6-1 and TRBJ1-2, with D perhaps TRBD1 (5 bases). Germline assignment: CDR1 MNHNS and CDR2 SASEGT. The CDR3 covers 13 residues. Trimming removed 2 bases at V and 5 bases at J, with 9 bases between. This CDR3 reads CASSERAGYGYTF. CDR3 DNA: TGTGCCAGCAGTGAACGGGCAGGGTATGGCTACACCTTC.

The chain uses TRBV3-1 (or the pseudogene TRBV3-2) and TRBJ2-3; a possible D gene is TRBD2 (6 bases). V lost 3 bases, J lost 8 bases, and 18 bases lay in between. This CDR3 spans 15 amino acids. Germline V gene lookup returns CDR1 LGHDT and CDR2 YNNKEL (reference sequence). The CDR3 region has the DNA TGTGCCAGCAGCCACGCCGGGAGCCTATGGGGTACGCAGTATTTT. Encoded protein: CASSHAGSLWGTQYF.

This chain joins TRBV7-9 and TRBJ2-5, with 9 bases that match TRBD1. The CDR3 is 16 residues long. V gave up 3 bases and J gave up 5 bases; unmatched junction bases: 10. Germline-derived CDR1 and CDR2 are SEHNR and FQNEAQ (reference sequence). CDR3 protein: CASSFFPWGQGETQYF. In DNA form, the CDR3 reads TGTGCCAGCAGCTTTTTCCCATGGGGACAGGGCGAGACCCAGTACTTC.

This chain uses TRBV7-2 with TRBJ1-5; the D gene is possibly TRBD1 (5 bases). Trimming took 2 bases from V and 6 from J, leaving 8 bases between them. This CDR3 is 13 amino acids long. The germline CDR1 and CDR2 sequences are SGHTA and FQGNSA. This CDR3 reads CASSLQGAQPQHF. The CDR3 DNA reads as TGTGCCAGCAGCTTACAGGGCGCTCAGCCCCAGCATTTT.

The rearrangement uses TRBV11-2 and TRBJ1-3, with TRBD1 matching 10 bases. The CDR3 has 14 amino acids. V was pared by 5 bases and J by 7 bases, with 5 bases of the junction left unmatched. CDR1 and CDR2 from the germline V gene are SGHAT and FQNNGV. CDR3 in amino acids: CASSPGTGANTIYF. CDR3 DNA: TGTGCCAGCAGCCCTGGGACAGGGGCTAACACCATATATTTT.

The chain couples TRBV24-1 to TRBJ2-1; D is undetermined. CDR3 size: 13 residues. The V and J ends lost 2 bases and 4 bases respectively, with 5 bases between them. The V gene's germline CDR1 is KGHDR and CDR2 SFDVKD. The CDR3 DNA reads TGTGCCACCAGTGATTCAATTTACAATGAGCAGTTCTTC. Translated: CATSDSIYNEQFF.

The chain has TRBV24-1 and TRBJ2-3, with 8 positions matching TRBD2. Germline V gene data show CDR1 as KGHDR and CDR2 as SFDVKD. V lost 5 bases and J lost 4; bases outside the gene matches: 7. There are 15 residues in the CDR3. The CDR3 sequence: CATSAAAGGPDTQYF. In DNA form, the CDR3 reads TGTGCCACCAGTGCGGCGGCGGGAGGCCCAGATACGCAGTATTTT.

This clone was found once. The genes are TRBV18 and TRBJ2-7, with TRBD1 as a possible D gene (5 bases). CDR3 length: 14 residues. Trimming cost V 3 bases and J 1 base, with 10 bases left between them. In germline, CDR1 is KGHSH, CDR2 LQKENI. CDR3: CASSPSTASYEQYF. The DNA of the CDR3 is TGTGCCAGCTCACCCTCGACAGCATCCTACGAGCAGTACTTC.

V gene TRBV6-4 combines with J gene TRBJ1-6, with TRBD1 as a possible D gene (6 bases). This CDR3 has 14 residues. Germline CDR1 reads MRHNA; CDR2 reads SNTAGT. V was shortened by 6 bases and J by 10 bases, with 16 bases between the two germline ends. The CDR3 loop is CASSPTGLSSPLHF. DNA for the CDR3: TGTGCCAGCAGCCCCACAGGGCTCAGCTCACCCCTCCACTTT.

DNA for the CDR3: TGTGCCACCAGCATAGACAGGGGGCTCGGTGAAGCTTTCTTT. The encoded protein is CATSIDRGLGEAFF. The rearrangement joins TRBV15 to TRBJ1-1, with 10 bases fitting TRBD1. The CDR3 runs to 14 residues. Germline loops: CDR1 LNHNV, CDR2 YYDKDF (reference sequence). V shed 4 bases and J 7 bases; nucleotides not matched to a gene: 6.

This clone was picked up one time. V gene TRBV12-3 or TRBV12-4 combines with J gene TRBJ1-2; D perhaps matches TRBD1 (5 bases). This CDR3 comprises 13 residues. Trimming pared 6 bases from V and 4 bases from J, leaving 12 bases between. DNA of the CDR3: TGTGCCAGCAGCCCAGCGGGACCCTATGGCTACACCTTC. Translating gives CASSPAGPYGYTF.

This clone appeared a single time. This chain uses TRBV28 with TRBJ2-5; 8 nucleotides line up with TRBD2. There are 16 residues in the CDR3. After removal of 5 bases from V and 5 bases from J, the junction contained 13 bases not matched to a gene. CDR1 and CDR2 from the germline V gene are MDHEN and SYDVKM. The CDR3 here is CASSGVDAGGLETQYF. The CDR3 region has the DNA TGTGCCAGCAGTGGGGTCGATGCGGGGGGCTTGGAGACCCAGTACTTC.

The chain couples TRBV12-5 to TRBJ1-1; 9 nucleotides match TRBD1. V was pared by 3 bases and J by 4 bases, with 6 bases of the junction left unmatched. Germline-derived CDR1 and CDR2 are LGHNT and FRNRAP. The CDR3 consists of 15 residues. The CDR3 is CASGFTGGGGTEAFF. CDR3 DNA sequence: TGTGCTAGTGGTTTCACAGGGGGCGGGGGCACTGAAGCTTTCTTT.

V and J are TRBV18 and TRBJ2-1; a weak D match, TRBD2 (5 bases). The germline V gene has CDR1 KGHSH and CDR2 LQKENI. The V gene lost 0 bases and the J gene lost 11 bases, with 17 bases spanning the gap. This CDR3 region has 15 residues. As DNA, the CDR3 is TGTGCCAGCTCACCACCGGAATCCCCACCGGGGAAGCAGTTCTTC. Protein product: CASSPPESPPGKQFF.

The chain couples TRBV12-3 or TRBV12-4 to TRBJ1-1; TRBD1 is a possible D gene (5 bases). With 3 bases removed from V and 3 bases from J, the gap between germline ends came to 8 bases. The CDR3 sequence is 13 residues long. CDR3 amino acids: CASSLGQHTEAFF. The CDR3 DNA is TGTGCCAGCAGTTTGGGGCAGCACACTGAAGCTTTCTTT.

This clone showed up just once. V is TRBV9 and J is TRBJ1-1, with D perhaps matching TRBD1 (5 bases). CDR1 and CDR2 (germline): SGDLS, YYNGEE. V was trimmed by 4 bases and J by 1 base, leaving 17 bases between them. CDR3 length: 16 residues. CDR3 nucleotide sequence: TGTGCCAGCAGCCCCCGGACAACCGCCTGGAACACTGAAGCTTTCTTT. This sequence encodes CASSPRTTAWNTEAFF.

This chain uses TRBV5-1 with TRBJ1-1, with 8 bases that match TRBD1. CDR1 and CDR2 (germline): SGHRS, YFSETQ. The CDR3 loop spans 14 amino acids. With V trimmed by 0 bases and J by 5 bases, 3 bases remained unmatched. CDR3 residues: CASSLGQGSTEAFF. Here the CDR3 DNA reads TGCGCCAGCAGCTTGGGACAGGGGAGTACTGAAGCTTTCTTT.

The chain is built from TRBV7-2 and TRBJ1-2, with D possibly TRBD1 on 6 matching bases. V lost 2 bases and J lost 4, with 14 bases in between. Per germline, CDR1 SGHTA and CDR2 FQGNSA. The CDR3 has 15 residues. CDR3 sequence (DNA): TGTGCCAGCAGCTTATCCAGGGGACCGATCTATGGCTACACCTTC. It is translated as CASSLSRGPIYGYTF.